Shown below are 30 T cell receptor beta chains from a single sample sequenced in a study of T and B cells in COVID-19 patients. BIOMED2 TRB-A/B primer pools were used in multiplex TRB PCR. TCRdb reprocessed the multiplex PCR reads with MiXCR, giving one entry per CDR3 protein. The data contain more than 10,000 distinct CDR3 sequences, approximately 33% of them singletons. From blood, roughly 220-550 ng of genomic DNA served as TRB template. Sequenced sample: blood. These receptors all come from a human donor with active COVID-19.

The gene calls are TRBV20-1 and TRBJ1-2; D not certain. Germline loops: CDR1 DFQATT, CDR2 SNEGSKA (reference sequence). V was pared by 2 bases and J by 4 bases, with 11 bases between. This CDR3 is built from 13 residues. Here the CDR3 reads CSARTGSTYGYTF. The DNA of the CDR3 is TGCAGTGCTAGAACGGGTTCTACCTATGGCTACACCTTC.

This clonotype was counted only a few times. V and J are TRBV6-5 and TRBJ1-1, with D hard to call. Germline loops: CDR1 MNHEY, CDR2 SVGAGI. The CDR3 extends over 15 amino acids. Trimming left V 1 base short and J 1 base short, with 10 bases between. The CDR3 sequence is CASSYYGMENTEAFF. The CDR3 nucleotides read TGTGCCAGCAGTTACTACGGGATGGAGAACACTGAAGCTTTCTTT.

This clonotype is deemed medium-sized. The CDR3 nucleotides are TGTGCCTGGATGGGCGACACCGGGGAGCTGTTTTTT. Protein: CAWMGDTGELFF. This chain links TRBV30 with TRBJ2-2; D not certain. Germline assignment: CDR1 GTSNPN and CDR2 SVGIG (reference sequence). The CDR3 spans 12 residues. The ends were cut back, 4 bases at V and 3 bases at J, with 6 bases in the middle.

The chain links TRBV5-1 to TRBJ2-6, with D unresolved. V shed 1 base and J shed 1 base, with 6 bases lying between them. Germline-derived CDR1 and CDR2 are SGHRS and YFSETQ. The CDR3 runs 15 residues. The CDR3 DNA is TGCGCCAGCAGCTTGCCTGAGTCTGGGGCCAACGTCCTGACTTTC. It encodes CASSLPESGANVLTF.

This clonotype qualifies as medium-sized. The chain recombines TRBV6-5 with TRBJ2-7; tentative D call: TRBD2 (6 bases). CDR1 and CDR2 (germline): MNHEY, SVGAGI. The CDR3 runs to 14 residues. V lost 4 bases to trimming and J lost 6 bases, with 16 bases between them. The CDR3 loop is CASSSLPFSGEQYF. DNA for the CDR3: TGTGCCAGCAGTTCCCTCCCCTTTAGCGGCGAGCAGTACTTC.

This clonotype ranks as medium-sized. This sequence joins TRBV19 and TRBJ2-2; 10 bases match TRBD2. The CDR3 extends over 16 amino acids. The germline V gene encodes CDR1 LNHDA and CDR2 SQIVND (reference sequence). V shed 2 bases and J 5 bases; nucleotides not matched to a gene: 5. DNA of the CDR3: TGTGCCAGTAGTATAAGGGCTAGCGGGGGAACCGGGGAGCTGTTTTTT. Its protein is CASSIRASGGTGELFF.

J is TRBJ1-2 and V is TRBV6-2 or TRBV6-3; TRBD1 matches 8 bases. The length of the CDR3 is 16 residues. Germline-derived CDR1 and CDR2 are MNHEY and SVGEGT. V shed 5 bases and J 3 bases; nucleotides not matched to a gene: 11. This chain's CDR3 is CASSRITGTGHYGYTF. Written as DNA, the CDR3 is TGTGCCAGCAGTCGAATTACCGGGACAGGCCACTATGGCTACACCTTC.

By frequency in the sample, this clonotype is large. CDR3 in amino acids: CASRQAWGTGELFF. CDR3 DNA: TGTGCCTCCAGACAGGCCTGGGGAACCGGGGAGCTGTTTTTT. The gene calls are TRBV19 and TRBJ2-2, with a tentative D call TRBD1 (6 bases). The CDR3 runs 14 residues. Trimming pared 11 bases from V and 5 bases from J, leaving 18 bases between. Germline lookup yields CDR1 LNHDA and CDR2 SQIVND (reference sequence).

This chain connects TRBV7-2 to TRBJ1-1; 12 bases match TRBD1. CDR1 is SGHTA, CDR2 FQGNSA, per germline. The junction had 4 bases not matched to a gene; V was cut back by 6 bases and J by 8 bases. The CDR3 totals 13 residues. The CDR3 loop is CASSRDRGPEAFF. The CDR3 region has the DNA TGTGCCAGCAGTCGGGACAGGGGGCCAGAAGCTTTCTTT.

This clonotype was observed once. CDR3 sequence reads: CSARGGQGNTGELFF. In nucleotides, the CDR3 is TGCAGTGCTAGGGGGGGACAGGGAAACACCGGGGAGCTGTTTTTT. The chain combines TRBV20-1 with TRBJ2-2; TRBD1 aligns across 9 bases. The CDR3 spans 15 residues. Germline V CDR1 and CDR2: DFQATT, SNEGSKA (reference sequence). Germline trimming cut 3 bases from V and 2 bases from J; bases unmatched to any gene: 4.

In this sample, this clonotype turned up once. This sequence may be a read error, since a much larger clone differs from it by one base. The rearrangement joins TRBV6-1 to TRBJ2-2, with a possible D match to TRBD1 (5 bases). The length of the CDR3 is 15 residues. The germline CDR1 and CDR2 sequences are MNHNS and SASEGT. V dropped 5 bases and J dropped 4 bases, with 14 bases sitting between them. The CDR3 DNA sequence: TGTGCCAGCAGTAAAAAACCCAGGGCCACCGGGGAGCTGTTTTTT. It is translated as CASSKKPRATGELFF.

About this clonotype: An end of the junction does not agree with germline; a read error may underlie this. The chain has TRBV4-2 and TRBJ1-1, with TRBD1 as a possible D gene (5 bases). The CDR3 totals 15 residues. The germline gives CDR1 LGHNA, CDR2 YNFKEQ. Written as DNA, the CDR3 is TGCGCCAGCAGCCGGACTGGGGGGGAGAACACTGAAGCTTTCTTT. This encodes CASSRTGGENTEAFF.

This chain links TRBV19 with TRBJ2-3; 9 bases are a match to TRBD2. Germline V gene data show CDR1 as LNHDA and CDR2 as SQIVND (reference sequence). The CDR3 has 17 residues. V lost 5 bases, J lost 3 bases, and 12 bases stayed unmatched. For the CDR3, the DNA is TGTGCCAGTAGTGGGCAGGGACTAGCTAGGGCTACAGATACGCAGTATTTT. Translated: CASSGQGLARATDTQYF.

V usage is TRBV2 and J usage is TRBJ1-5; 9 bases agree with TRBD1. Looked up from germline, CDR1 is SNHLY and CDR2 is FYNNEI. The CDR3 is 14 amino acids. The V segment lost 4 bases and the J segment 7 bases; nucleotides outside the gene matches: 5. The CDR3 region is CASSVQGARQPQHF. CDR3 DNA: TGTGCCAGCAGTGTACAGGGGGCCAGGCAGCCCCAGCATTTT.

This clonotype was counted between two and nine times. The genes are TRBV6-5 and TRBJ2-7; 8 bases are a match to TRBD2. Germline V gives CDR1 MNHEY, CDR2 SVGAGI. The CDR3 consists of 15 residues. The ends lost 6 bases at V and 0 bases at J; junction bases unmatched: 7. The CDR3 DNA follows: TGTGCCAGCAGGTATGGCGGGGGGAGCTCCTACGAGCAGTACTTC. It encodes CASRYGGGSSYEQYF.

The chain combines TRBV12-3 or TRBV12-4 with TRBJ2-7; D unresolved. V was pared by 1 base and J by 3 bases, with 16 bases between. This CDR3 region has 16 residues. The CDR3 loop reads CASSLVLRPAGYEQYF. CDR3 nucleotides: TGTGCCAGCAGTTTAGTATTACGGCCCGCCGGCTACGAGCAGTACTTC.

The CDR3 here is CASRGQGGNEKLFF. The CDR3, as DNA: TGTGCCAGCAGGGGACAGGGTGGTAATGAAAAACTGTTTTTT. The rearrangement joins TRBV6-1 to TRBJ1-4; TRBD1 aligns across 9 bases. V shed 6 bases, J shed 4 bases, and the junction held 3 bases outside the gene matches. The CDR3 spans 14 residues. Germline V gene lookup returns CDR1 MNHNS and CDR2 SASEGT.

This chain uses TRBV24-1 with TRBJ2-1; 12 nucleotides match TRBD1. V trimming: 3 bases; J trimming: 13 bases; junction bases outside the gene matches: 12. The CDR3 is made up of 16 amino acids. Germline CDR1 KGHDR, CDR2 SFDVKD. The CDR3 nucleotides read TGTGCCACCAGTGATCCCGGGACAGGGGGCGCGTTCCCCCAGTTCTTC. Residues: CATSDPGTGGAFPQFF.

This chain links TRBV12-3 or TRBV12-4 with TRBJ2-5, with unresolved D. There are 12 residues in the CDR3. V lost 3 bases to trimming and J lost 0 bases, with 2 bases between them. The CDR3 loop reads CASSFNQETQYF. The DNA for the CDR3 is TGTGCCAGCAGTTTTAACCAAGAGACCCAGTACTTC.

A few counts support this clonotype. The genes are TRBV6-4 and TRBJ2-3, with TRBD2 matching 12 bases. Germline CDR1 is MRHNA and CDR2 is SNTAGT. The CDR3 is made up of 15 amino acids. V was clipped by 5 bases and J by 6 bases; unmatched bases: 6. The CDR3 loop is CASSNLAGGADTQYF. CDR3 sequence (DNA): TGTGCCAGCAGTAACCTAGCGGGGGGGGCGGATACGCAGTATTTT.

J is TRBJ1-2 and V is TRBV28; the D gene is possibly TRBD1 (6 bases). V was cut by 5 bases and J by 4 bases, with 14 bases left in between. This CDR3 is built from 14 residues. CDR1 and CDR2 from the germline V gene are MDHEN and SYDVKM. The CDR3 is CASSPLTGLYGYTF. CDR3 nucleotides: TGTGCCAGCAGTCCGCTGACAGGCCTCTATGGCTACACCTTC.

This clonotype was observed a handful of times. The rearrangement links TRBV20-1 to TRBJ2-7; tentatively, D is TRBD2 (5 bases). Trimming removed 6 bases from V and 5 bases from J, with 11 bases in between. Germline assignment: CDR1 DFQATT and CDR2 SNEGSKA (reference sequence). This CDR3 comprises 11 residues. CDR3 DNA: TGCAGTGCCCGGAGCGGACACGAGCAGTACTTC. This encodes CSARSGHEQYF.

This clonotype is medium-sized by share. The rearrangement links TRBV6-1 to TRBJ2-2, with 7 bases identical to TRBD1. Germline CDR1 and CDR2: MNHNS and SASEGT. V dropped 6 bases and J dropped 1; count of bases not matched to a gene: 2. The CDR3 length is 14 residues. DNA for the CDR3: TGTGCCAGCAGAGGGACAGTGAACACCGGGGAGCTGTTTTTT. Protein product: CASRGTVNTGELFF.

The rearrangement uses TRBV6-5 and TRBJ2-1; TRBD1 might be the D (6 bases). Germline V CDR1 and CDR2: MNHEY, SVGAGI. The CDR3 sequence is 13 residues long. Trimming shortened V by 6 bases and J by 7 bases, and 13 bases separated the two germline ends. CDR3 protein: CASRPGHVNEQFF. As DNA, the CDR3 is TGTGCCAGCAGGCCGGGACACGTAAATGAGCAGTTCTTC.

The V gene is TRBV6-5, the J gene TRBJ2-1; a possible D gene is TRBD1 (5 bases). The V gene lost 5 bases and the J gene lost 0 bases, with 11 bases spanning the gap. The CDR3 contains 15 residues. Germline V CDR1 and CDR2: MNHEY, SVGAGI. CDR3 bases: TGTGCCAGCAGTGTCTCAGGGAACTCCTACAATGAGCAGTTCTTC. Translated, it gives CASSVSGNSYNEQFF.

This rearrangement joins TRBV6-2 or TRBV6-3 to TRBJ1-5, with TRBD1 matching 11 bases. The V gene end was trimmed by 9 bases and the J gene end by 0 bases; junction bases not matched to a gene: 7. This CDR3 contains 16 residues. Germline V lookup: CDR1 MNHEY, CDR2 SVGEGT. CDR3 bases: TGTGCCAGAGGACAGGGGGCTGACGATAGCAATCAGCCCCAGCATTTT. Translated, it gives CARGQGADDSNQPQHF.

This clonotype is classed as medium-sized. The chain links TRBV12-3 or TRBV12-4 to TRBJ2-7; tentatively, D is TRBD1 (6 bases). There are 13 residues in the CDR3. V was shortened by 3 bases and J by 2 bases, with 8 bases between the two germline ends. DNA of the CDR3: TGTGCCAGCAGTTTGTACAGGGCCTACGAGCAGTACTTC. Translating gives CASSLYRAYEQYF.

The V call is TRBV6-2 or TRBV6-3, the J call TRBJ1-1, with TRBD1 matching 7 bases. CDR1 is MNHEY, CDR2 SVGEGT, per germline. The CDR3 totals 13 residues. J gave up 5 bases and V 5 bases, and 5 bases lay outside the gene matches. Here the CDR3 DNA reads TGTGCCAGCAGTACACTACAGGGGACTGAAGCTTTCTTT. This translates into CASSTLQGTEAFF.

The chain joins TRBV10-3 to TRBJ1-4, with 9 bases that match TRBD1. Germline CDR1 reads ENHRY; CDR2 reads SYGVKD. V was pared by 6 bases and J by 4 bases, with 3 bases of the junction left unmatched. There are 14 residues in the CDR3. CDR3 in DNA: TGTGCCATCAGCCGGGACAGGGATAATGAAAAACTGTTTTTT. Protein product: CAISRDRDNEKLFF.

The chain couples TRBV9 to TRBJ2-1; 7 bases match TRBD2. Germline lookup yields CDR1 SGDLS and CDR2 YYNGEE. CDR3 length: 12 amino acids. Unmatched junction bases numbered 2, after V lost 3 bases and J lost 8 bases. The CDR3 bases are TGTGCCAGCAGCGGGGGGGGGTATGAGCAGTTCTTC. Its translation: CASSGGGYEQFF. The full variable domain, its missing parts supplied by reference TRBV9 and TRBJ2-1, is DSGVTQTPKHLITATGQRVTLRCSPRSGDLSVYWYQQSLDQGLQFLIQYYNGEERAKGNILERFSAQQFPDLHSELNLSSLELGDSALYFCASSGGGYEQFFGPGTRLTVL.